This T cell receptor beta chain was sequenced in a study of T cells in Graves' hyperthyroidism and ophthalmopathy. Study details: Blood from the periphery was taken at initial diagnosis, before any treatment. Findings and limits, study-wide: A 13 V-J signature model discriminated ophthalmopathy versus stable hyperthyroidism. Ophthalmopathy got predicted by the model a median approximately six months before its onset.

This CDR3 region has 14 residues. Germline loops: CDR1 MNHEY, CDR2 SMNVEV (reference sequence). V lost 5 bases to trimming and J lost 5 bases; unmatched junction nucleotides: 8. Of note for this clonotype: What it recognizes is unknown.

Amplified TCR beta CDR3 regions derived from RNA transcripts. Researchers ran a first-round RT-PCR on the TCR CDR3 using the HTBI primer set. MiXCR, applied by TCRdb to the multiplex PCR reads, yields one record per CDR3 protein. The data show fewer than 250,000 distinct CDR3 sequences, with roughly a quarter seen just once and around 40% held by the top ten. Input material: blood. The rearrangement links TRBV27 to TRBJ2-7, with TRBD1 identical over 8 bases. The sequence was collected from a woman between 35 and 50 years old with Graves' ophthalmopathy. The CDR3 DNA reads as TGTGCCAGCAGTGTCGACAGGGGAATAAACGAGCAGTACTTC. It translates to CASSVDRGINEQYF.